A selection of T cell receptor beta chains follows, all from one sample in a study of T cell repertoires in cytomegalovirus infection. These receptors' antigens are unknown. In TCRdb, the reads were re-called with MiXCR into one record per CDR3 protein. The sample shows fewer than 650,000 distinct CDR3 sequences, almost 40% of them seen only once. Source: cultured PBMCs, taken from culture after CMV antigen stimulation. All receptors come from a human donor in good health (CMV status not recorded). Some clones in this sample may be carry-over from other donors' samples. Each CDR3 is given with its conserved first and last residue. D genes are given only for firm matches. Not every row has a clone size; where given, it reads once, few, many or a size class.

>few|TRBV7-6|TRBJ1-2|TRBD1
CASSSTGISGYTF
TGTGCCAGCAGTTCGACAGGGATTAGCGGCTACACCTTC
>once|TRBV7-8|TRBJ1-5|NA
CASSFLARKNQPQHF
TGTGCCAGCAGCTTTTTGGCCAGGAAAAATCAGCCCCAGCATTTT
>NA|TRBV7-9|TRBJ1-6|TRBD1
CASSLDFSGGGNNSPLHF
TGTGCCAGCAGCTTAGATTTTTCCGGAGGGGGCAATAATTCACCCCTCCACTTT
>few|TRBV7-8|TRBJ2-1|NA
CASSLPARSLGEQFF
TGTGCCAGCAGCTTACCCGCCCGTTCTCTTGGTGAGCAGTTCTTC
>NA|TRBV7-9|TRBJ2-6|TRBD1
CASSSGTGGAGANVLTF
TGTGCCAGCAGCTCCGGGACAGGGGGCGCTGGGGCCAACGTCCTGACTTTC
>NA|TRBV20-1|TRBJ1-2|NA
CSARTAWGGYTF
TGCAGTGCTAGGACAGCCTGGGGTGGCTACACCTTC
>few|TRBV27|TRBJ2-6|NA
CASSLYFGHTTSSGANVLTF
TGTGCCAGCAGTTTATATTTCGGTCACACTACAAGCTCTGGGGCCAACGTCCTGACTTTC
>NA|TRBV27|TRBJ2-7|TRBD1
CASSHKRTGGREQYF
TGTGCCAGCAGCCATAAACGGACAGGGGGGCGCGAGCAGTACTTC
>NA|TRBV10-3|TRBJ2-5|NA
CAIRASQETQYF
TGTGCCATCAGGGCATCGCAAGAGACCCAGTACTTC
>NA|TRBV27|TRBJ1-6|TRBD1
CASSFAQGARSYNSPLHF
TGTGCCAGCAGCTTCGCACAGGGGGCAAGATCCTATAATTCACCCCTCCACTTT
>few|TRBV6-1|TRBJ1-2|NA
CASSLYRVDGYTF
TGTGCCAGCAGCCTCTACAGAGTTGATGGCTACACCTTC
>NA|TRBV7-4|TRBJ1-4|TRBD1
CASSWGQGREKLFF
TGTGCCAGCAGCTGGGGACAGGGACGGGAAAAACTGTTTTTT
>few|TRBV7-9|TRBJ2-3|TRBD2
CASSFDTSGTSTDTQYF
TGTGCCAGCAGCTTCGATACTAGCGGTACTAGCACAGATACGCAGTATTTT
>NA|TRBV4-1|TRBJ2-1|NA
CASSQDFVYEQFF
TGCGCCAGCAGCCAAGATTTCGTTTATGAGCAGTTCTTC
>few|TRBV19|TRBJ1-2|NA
CASFSSGTNEYGYTF
TGTGCCAGTTTCTCGTCTGGGACAAATGAATATGGCTACACCTTC
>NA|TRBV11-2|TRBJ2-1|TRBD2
CASSLDIAGGSYNEQFF
TGTGCCAGCAGCTTAGATATAGCGGGGGGGTCCTACAATGAGCAGTTCTTC
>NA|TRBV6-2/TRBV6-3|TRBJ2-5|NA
CASSYMAIQETQYF
TGTGCCAGCAGTTACATGGCCATCCAAGAGACCCAGTACTTC
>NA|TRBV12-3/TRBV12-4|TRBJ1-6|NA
CASSLGPYSSYNSPLHF
TGTGCCAGCAGTTTAGGCCCTTACAGCTCCTATAATTCACCCCTCCACTTT
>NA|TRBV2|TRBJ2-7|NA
CASIPGRGEQYF
TGTGCCAGCATCCCGGGACGAGGAGAGCAGTACTTC
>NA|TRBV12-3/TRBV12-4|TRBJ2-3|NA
CASSFSSADTQYF
TGTGCCAGCAGTTTCTCCAGTGCAGATACGCAGTATTTT
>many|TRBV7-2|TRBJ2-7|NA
CASSPGARTLSYEQYF
TGTGCCAGCAGCCCTGGGGCTAGAACATTAAGCTACGAGCAGTACTTC
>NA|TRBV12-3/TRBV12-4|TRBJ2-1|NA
CASSLDLGRNEQFF
TGTGCCAGCAGTTTAGATCTAGGTCGGAATGAGCAGTTCTTC
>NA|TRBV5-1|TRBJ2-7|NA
CASSPGTPNEQYF
TGCGCCAGCAGCCCAGGAACCCCCAACGAGCAGTACTTC
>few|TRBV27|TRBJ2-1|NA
CASRPLSYNEQFF
TGTGCCAGCAGGCCCCTCTCCTACAATGAGCAGTTCTTC
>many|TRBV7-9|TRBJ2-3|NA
CASSPRGGSTDTQYF
TGTGCCAGCAGCCCCCGAGGGGGGAGCACAGATACGCAGTATTTT
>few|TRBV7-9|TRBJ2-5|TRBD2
CASSSYGREEKETQYF
TGTGCCAGCAGCTCCTACGGGCGGGAGGAGAAAGAGACCCAGTACTTC
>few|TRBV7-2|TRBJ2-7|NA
CASSLVSVGEQYF
TGTGCCAGCAGCTTAGTGTCCGTGGGGGAGCAGTACTTC
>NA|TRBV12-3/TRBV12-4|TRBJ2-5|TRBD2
CASRTSGGGETQYF
TGTGCCAGTCGGACTAGCGGGGGGGGGGAGACCCAGTACTTC
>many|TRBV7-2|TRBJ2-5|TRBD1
CASSSDRAQETQYF
TGTGCCAGCAGCTCAGACAGGGCACAAGAGACCCAGTACTTC
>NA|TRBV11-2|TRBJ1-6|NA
CASSSLRGIGSPLHF
TGTGCCAGCAGCTCTCTCAGGGGTATTGGGTCACCCCTCCACTTT
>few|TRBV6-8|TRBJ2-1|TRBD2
CASSYAPRGGRGNNEQFF
TGTGCCAGCAGTTACGCACCTCGTGGCGGGAGGGGGAACAATGAGCAGTTCTTC
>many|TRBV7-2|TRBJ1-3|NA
CASSVGAPLGGGNTIYF
TGTGCCAGCAGTGTCGGTGCCCCTTTAGGGGGTGGAAACACCATATATTTT
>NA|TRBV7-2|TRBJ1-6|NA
CASSLQGESPLHF
TGTGCCAGCAGCTTACAGGGAGAATCACCCCTCCACTTT
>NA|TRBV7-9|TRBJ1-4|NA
CASSLSGAPDEKLFF
TGTGCCAGCAGCTTATCAGGGGCGCCGGATGAAAAACTGTTTTTT
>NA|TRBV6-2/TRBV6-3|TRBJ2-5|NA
CASSLLTAGTEETQYF
TGTGCCAGCAGTCTTCTGACGGCAGGGACGGAGGAGACCCAGTACTTC
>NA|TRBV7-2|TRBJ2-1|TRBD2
CASSLALAGHNEQFF
TGTGCCAGCAGCTTAGCTCTAGCGGGGCACAATGAGCAGTTCTTC
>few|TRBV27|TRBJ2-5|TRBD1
CASGGQGASQGTQYF
TGTGCCAGCGGGGGACAGGGGGCTTCGCAAGGGACCCAGTACTTC
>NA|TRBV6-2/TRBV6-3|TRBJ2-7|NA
CASSYSMGRPDEQYF
TGTGCCAGCAGTTACTCGATGGGGCGGCCGGACGAGCAGTACTTC
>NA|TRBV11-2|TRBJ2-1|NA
CASRARNEQFF
TGTGCCAGCAGGGCGCGAAATGAGCAGTTCTTC
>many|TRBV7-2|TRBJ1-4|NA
CASRAGGTNNEKLFF
TGTGCCAGCAGAGCTGGGGGCACAAACAATGAAAAACTGTTTTTT
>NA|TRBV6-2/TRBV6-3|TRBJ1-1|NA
CASSKTVSPAFF
TGTGCCAGCAGTAAAACAGTGAGTCCGGCTTTCTTT
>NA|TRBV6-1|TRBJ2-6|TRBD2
CASSVAGGSSGANVLTF
TGTGCCAGCAGTGTGGCGGGGGGGAGCTCTGGGGCCAACGTCCTGACTTTC
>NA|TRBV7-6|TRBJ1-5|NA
CASSMTDLQPQHF
TGTGCCAGCAGCATGACGGATCTTCAGCCCCAGCATTTT
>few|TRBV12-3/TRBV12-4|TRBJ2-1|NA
CASSPGGQWDEQFF
TGTGCCAGCAGCCCGGGGGGACAATGGGATGAGCAGTTCTTC
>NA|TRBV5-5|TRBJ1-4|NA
CASSLEETEKLFF
TGTGCCAGCAGCTTGGAAGAGACAGAAAAACTGTTTTTT
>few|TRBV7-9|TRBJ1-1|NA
CASSHQNGGAFF
TGTGCCAGCAGCCACCAGAACGGGGGAGCTTTCTTT
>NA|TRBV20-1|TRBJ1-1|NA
CSAFKADRNTEAFF
TGCAGTGCTTTTAAAGCGGATCGAAACACTGAAGCTTTCTTT
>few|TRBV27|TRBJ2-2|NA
CASRTTGFSGELFF
TGTGCCAGCAGAACAACAGGTTTCTCCGGGGAGCTGTTTTTT